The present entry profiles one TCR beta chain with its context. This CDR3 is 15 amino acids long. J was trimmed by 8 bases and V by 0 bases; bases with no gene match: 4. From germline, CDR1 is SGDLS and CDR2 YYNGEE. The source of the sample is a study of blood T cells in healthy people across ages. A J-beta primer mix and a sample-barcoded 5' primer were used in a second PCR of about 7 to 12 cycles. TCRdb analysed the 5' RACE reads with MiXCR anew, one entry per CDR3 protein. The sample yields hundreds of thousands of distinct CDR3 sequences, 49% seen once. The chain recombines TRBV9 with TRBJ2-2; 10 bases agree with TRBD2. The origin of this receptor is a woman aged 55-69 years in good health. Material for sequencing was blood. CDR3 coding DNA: TGTGCCAGCAGCGTAGCCCAGCGGGAGGGTGGGGAGCTGTTTTTT. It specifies CASSVAQREGGELFF.